The 13 T cell receptor beta chains listed next were all sequenced from one sample in a study of T cells in Graves' hyperthyroidism and ophthalmopathy. The TCR beta CDR3 regions underwent amplification using RNA transcripts as the source. First-round RT-PCR of the TCR CDR3 relied on the HTBI primer set. TCRdb processed the multiplex PCR reads anew with MiXCR; each CDR3 protein has one entry. The sample shows hundreds of thousands of distinct CDR3 sequences, 15% to 20% of them seen only once. What was sequenced was blood. The receptors stem from a man aged 40-49 years with Graves' ophthalmopathy.

This clonotype came up a few times. The rearrangement links TRBV5-1 to TRBJ1-2; 8 nucleotides agree with TRBD1. Germline CDR1 is SGHRS and CDR2 is YFSETQ. The CDR3 contains 14 residues. V was pared by 0 bases and J by 5 bases, with 3 bases of the junction left unmatched. The CDR3 loop reads CASSLDTGGYGYTF. The DNA of the CDR3 is TGCGCCAGCAGCTTGGATACAGGGGGGTATGGCTACACCTTC.

This clonotype has at least ten counts. The rearrangement uses TRBV7-2 and TRBJ2-5, with TRBD2 matching 8 bases. Trimming cost V 7 bases and J 5 bases; bases outside gene matches: 18. Germline CDR1 SGHTA, CDR2 FQGNSA. The CDR3 has 17 residues. As DNA, the CDR3 is TGTGCCAGCACCCTAGGCAGGGGAGCGGGGGCCCGGGAGACCCAGTACTTC. It yields the protein CASTLGRGAGARETQYF.

This clonotype was detected only a few times. This chain joins TRBV2 and TRBJ1-1; 7 bases fit TRBD1. The germline V gene encodes CDR1 SNHLY and CDR2 FYNNEI. This CDR3 is 16 amino acids long. Germline trimming cut 4 bases from V and 1 base from J; bases unmatched to any gene: 9. CDR3 DNA sequence: TGTGCCAGCAGTGGACCGCAGGGGGTAAGGAACACTGAAGCTTTCTTT. This gives the protein CASSGPQGVRNTEAFF.

This clonotype was observed at least ten times. The rearrangement links TRBV6-2 or TRBV6-3 to TRBJ2-1; D gene ambiguous. V lost 2 bases and J 3 bases, leaving 8 bases between the germline ends. Germline CDR1 reads MNHEY; CDR2 reads SVGEGT. This CDR3 is built from 14 residues. Here the CDR3 reads CASSYVSSYNEQFF. CDR3 sequence (DNA): TGTGCCAGCAGTTACGTGTCGAGCTACAATGAGCAGTTCTTC.

The gene calls are TRBV20-1 and TRBJ1-2; 9 nucleotides match TRBD1. The CDR3 is made up of 14 amino acids. With 5 bases clipped from V and 3 bases from J, the junction kept 7 bases outside the gene matches. Germline assignment: CDR1 DFQATT and CDR2 SNEGSKA (reference sequence). CDR3 in amino acids: CSADGTGKDYGYTF. The CDR3 coding sequence is TGCAGTGCTGACGGGACAGGGAAAGACTATGGCTACACCTTC.

About this clonotype itself: A much larger clonotype is one base distant, so this may be a read error. V gene TRBV7-2 combines with J gene TRBJ2-2; the match to TRBD1 covers 7 bases. CDR1 and CDR2 (germline): SGHTA, FQGNSA. With 6 bases clipped from V and 4 bases from J, the junction kept 5 bases outside the gene matches. This CDR3 has 14 residues. As DNA, the CDR3 is TGTGCCAGCAGGACAGGGTCGATCACCGGGGAGCTGTTTTTT. Amino acids: CASRTGSITGELFF.

This clonotype occurred many times. This sequence joins TRBV7-9 and TRBJ2-7; D possibly corresponds to TRBD2 (5 bases). Per germline, CDR1 SEHNR and CDR2 FQNEAQ (reference sequence). The CDR3 runs 14 residues. V was shortened by 1 base and J by 4 bases, with 11 bases between the two germline ends. The CDR3, as DNA: TGTGCCAGCAGCTTAGTTCCGGGAACATACGAGCAGTACTTC. It codes for CASSLVPGTYEQYF.

This clonotype was detected only a few times. This chain joins TRBV6-1 and TRBJ1-5, with no clear D. The CDR3 spans 14 residues. V was pared by 6 bases and J by 3 bases, with 12 bases between. CDR1 is MNHNS and CDR2 is SASEGT in the germline V gene. In nucleotides, the CDR3 is TGTGCCAGCAGGGGAAGACAAGACAATCAGCCCCAGCATTTT. Its translation is CASRGRQDNQPQHF.

In the case of this clonotype: One end of the junction varies from germline; a read error may be responsible. The CDR3 sequence: CASSLAGTVATDAQYF. The CDR3 DNA is TGTGCCAGCAGCTTAGCCGGGACCGTGGCCACAGATGCGCAGTATTTT. This rearrangement joins TRBV7-3 to TRBJ2-3; D is tentatively TRBD1 or TRBD2 (5 bases each). The germline gives CDR1 SGHTA, CDR2 FQGTGA. The CDR3 is made up of 16 amino acids.

This clonotype was detected a few times. This chain connects TRBV6-1 to TRBJ2-1; 7 bases are shared with TRBD2. The trim removed 3 bases at V and 9 bases at J, leaving 11 bases unmatched. The CDR3 sequence is 15 residues long. Germline V gene data show CDR1 as MNHNS and CDR2 as SASEGT. The CDR3: CASSERERLGGEQFF. The CDR3, as DNA: TGTGCCAGCAGTGAGCGGGAGCGCCTCGGGGGTGAGCAGTTCTTC.

This clonotype was detected only a few times. V gene TRBV6-2 or TRBV6-3 combines with J gene TRBJ1-3; 10 bases line up with TRBD1. Trimming cost V 5 bases and J 4 bases; bases outside gene matches: 5. Germline V gene data show CDR1 as MNHEY and CDR2 as SVGEGT. The CDR3 loop spans 15 amino acids. For the CDR3, the DNA is TGTGCCAGCAGTGGATGGACAGGGGGAGGAAACACCATATATTTT. Protein sequence: CASSGWTGGGNTIYF.

This clonotype was observed many times. In nucleotides, the CDR3 is TGTGCCAGCTCACCATTACAGGGGACTGAAGCTTTCTTT. It yields the protein CASSPLQGTEAFF. The chain joins TRBV18 to TRBJ1-1; 7 nucleotides agree with TRBD1. Germline V lookup: CDR1 KGHSH, CDR2 LQKENI. This CDR3 comprises 13 residues. With V trimmed by 2 bases and J by 5 bases, 2 bases remained unmatched.

This clonotype has a count of ten or more. The gene calls are TRBV7-9 and TRBJ2-3, with D unclear. V was clipped by 7 bases and J by 2 bases, with 13 bases between them. The germline V gene encodes CDR1 SEHNR and CDR2 FQNEAQ (reference sequence). The CDR3 extends over 14 amino acids. The CDR3 protein is CASTSLQITDTQYF. The CDR3 bases are TGTGCCAGCACATCCCTCCAGATCACAGATACGCAGTATTTT.